Each of the 17 T cell receptor beta chains below was sequenced from the same sample in a study of identical twins (dated by TCRdb to 2015 to 2016). The library was obtained by 5' RACE. This sample was sequenced with an Illumina HiSeq 2000. TCRdb cleaned the public reads at Q25 with fastp, built clones with MiXCR and kept in-frame beta chains. Rows merge per CDR3 protein into single entries with the most common DNA and genes. This sample has about 530,000 distinct CDR3 sequences in its table, and approximately 20% of those were observed once. Around 0.5% of the sample is in the top ten clones. These data were also reused for a study on yellow fever vaccine responses in identical twins.

Sample: CD4+ T cells sorted from blood. The receptors shown here come from a woman aged 18 to 35 in good health.

The V gene is TRBV9, the J gene TRBJ2-1, with a possible D match to TRBD1 (6 bases). There are 14 residues in the CDR3. Germline V gene data show CDR1 as SGDLS and CDR2 as YYNGEE. Trimming cost V 3 bases and J 9 bases, with 16 bases left between them. CDR3 sequence: CASSATPKGGEQFF. CDR3 bases: TGTGCCAGCAGCGCGACCCCGAAAGGGGGTGAGCAGTTCTTC. Using reference TRBV9 and TRBJ2-1 for the parts outside the CDR3, the full variable domain is DSGVTQTPKHLITATGQRVTLRCSPRSGDLSVYWYQQSLDQGLQFLIQYYNGEERAKGNILERFSAQQFPDLHSELNLSSLELGDSALYFCASSATPKGGEQFFGPGTRLTVL.

V and J are TRBV7-3 and TRBJ2-1; 8 bases align to TRBD2. The CDR3 extends over 18 amino acids. Germline CDR1 is SGHTA and CDR2 is FQGTGA. Trimming at V came to 1 base and at J to 0 bases, leaving 8 bases not matched to a gene. The CDR3 loop is CASSLNGKGTSSYNEQFF. CDR3 coding DNA: TGTGCCAGCAGCTTAAATGGGAAAGGGACTAGCTCCTACAATGAGCAGTTCTTC.

This clonotype has just a few counts. The chain employs TRBV20-1 and TRBJ2-7, with D possibly being TRBD1 (5 bases). Germline CDR1 is DFQATT and CDR2 is SNEGSKA (reference sequence). V dropped 6 bases and J dropped 0 bases, with 21 bases sitting between them. The length of the CDR3 is 16 residues. The CDR3 bases are TGCAGTGCAAACAACCCCCAGGGTGAAAGCTCCTACGAGCAGTACGTC. Amino acid sequence: CSANNPQGESSYEQYV.

The rearrangement links TRBV20-1 to TRBJ2-3; D possibly corresponds to TRBD2 (7 bases). Germline V CDR1 and CDR2: DFQATT, SNEGSKA (reference sequence). The CDR3 is 17 amino acids. V dropped 0 bases and J dropped 1 base, with 17 bases sitting between them. CDR3 protein: CSAREQGAGPCTDTQYF. DNA for the CDR3: TGCAGTGCTAGAGAACAGGGAGCGGGGCCCTGCACAGATACGCAGTATTTT.

The V gene is TRBV29-1, the J gene TRBJ2-7, with 16 bases that match TRBD2. The CDR3 totals 17 residues. J was trimmed by 4 bases and V by 7 bases; bases with no gene match: 13. Germline V gene lookup returns CDR1 SQVTM and CDR2 ANQGSEA. The CDR3 is CSASPGLAGGPQYEQYF. The CDR3 DNA reads as TGCAGCGCCTCCCCGGGACTAGCGGGAGGGCCACAATACGAGCAGTACTTC.

The rearrangement links TRBV20-1 to TRBJ2-7; 12 nucleotides agree with TRBD2. The CDR3 is 14 amino acids. The ends lost 4 bases at V and 1 base at J; junction bases unmatched: 2. CDR1 is DFQATT, CDR2 SNEGSKA, per germline (reference sequence). In nucleotides, the CDR3 is TGCAGTGCTACCCTAGCGGGGGGGTCCTACGAGCAGTACTTC. Its translation: CSATLAGGSYEQYF.

DNA for the CDR3: TGCGCCAGCAGCCCATCTGGGGGGTTCACTGAAGCTTTCTTT. Translation: CASSPSGGFTEAFF. J is TRBJ1-1 and V is TRBV5-1; D is perhaps TRBD1 (5 bases). This CDR3 contains 14 residues. The germline V gene has CDR1 SGHRS and CDR2 YFSETQ. V lost 4 bases and J lost 4, with 14 bases in between.

The chain couples TRBV5-1 to TRBJ2-2; D unresolved. Germline CDR1 reads SGHRS; CDR2 reads YFSETQ. Trimming left V 7 bases short and J 0 bases short, with 10 bases between. The CDR3 consists of 14 residues. The CDR3 DNA reads TGCGCCAGCCTCCTCTACCCGAACACCGGGGAGCTGTTTTTT. Translation: CASLLYPNTGELFF.

This clonotype was seen at least ten times. J is TRBJ1-1 and V is TRBV7-9; 7 bases match TRBD1. The ends lost 4 bases at V and 2 bases at J; junction bases unmatched: 4. The CDR3 consists of 14 residues. Germline V gene lookup returns CDR1 SEHNR and CDR2 FQNEAQ (reference sequence). The CDR3 bases are TGTGCCAGCAGCTCGGGACAGAAAAACACTGAAGCTTTCTTT. This sequence encodes CASSSGQKNTEAFF.

This clonotype was observed a handful of times. The chain recombines TRBV28 with TRBJ1-1; 7 bases are a match to TRBD1. CDR1 is MDHEN and CDR2 is SYDVKM in the germline V gene. V trimming: 6 bases; J trimming: 4 bases; junction bases outside the gene matches: 2. The CDR3 totals 12 residues. The CDR3 DNA reads TGTGCCAGCAGGGCAGGGGGCACTGAAGCTTTCTTT. This sequence encodes CASRAGGTEAFF.

The chain carries TRBV4-1 and TRBJ2-5; 7 nucleotides match TRBD1. This CDR3 region has 16 residues. The germline V gene has CDR1 MGHRA and CDR2 YSYEKL. Trimming took 3 bases from V and 1 from J; bases not matched to a gene: 8. CDR3 DNA sequence: TGCGCCAGCAGCCACCTTGAGAGACAGGGCCAAGAGACCCAGTACTTC. Translating it yields CASSHLERQGQETQYF.

In DNA, the CDR3 is TGTGCCAGCAGTCGACCGGGACTAGCGGGGGGAATCGCCGGGGAGCTGTTTTTT. Its translation is CASSRPGLAGGIAGELFF. J is TRBJ2-2 and V is TRBV6-1; TRBD2 matches at 15 bases. CDR1 is MNHNS and CDR2 is SASEGT in the germline V gene. V lost 5 bases, J lost 6 bases, and 10 bases stayed unmatched. This CDR3 contains 18 residues.

This clonotype turned up a few times. The V call is TRBV12-3 or TRBV12-4, the J call TRBJ2-1; D perhaps matches TRBD2 (6 bases). The CDR3 is 11 amino acids. V was pared by 6 bases and J by 12 bases, with 12 bases between. CDR3 sequence reads: CASSNRDLQFF. CDR3 bases: TGTGCCAGCAGCAACCGGGACTTGCAGTTCTTC.

This clonotype was found many times. This chain links TRBV14 with TRBJ2-1; tentative D call: TRBD1 (5 bases). V was shortened by 5 bases and J by 4 bases, with 15 bases between the two germline ends. Germline CDR1 SGHDN, CDR2 FVKESK. The CDR3 sequence is 15 residues long. The CDR3 protein is CASSRTWLGYNEQFF. The CDR3 DNA follows: TGTGCCAGCAGCAGGACATGGTTGGGATACAATGAGCAGTTCTTC.

This clonotype was seen many times. The genes are TRBV5-1 and TRBJ1-4, with 11 bases that match TRBD1. J was trimmed by 2 bases and V by 7 bases; bases with no gene match: 4. Germline CDR1 SGHRS, CDR2 YFSETQ. The CDR3 runs to 15 residues. The CDR3 DNA is TGCGCCAGCGGGACAGGGGGATCGACTAATGAAAAACTGTTTTTT. Translating gives CASGTGGSTNEKLFF.

The chain links TRBV5-1 to TRBJ2-1; 7 positions match TRBD1. Germline CDR1 reads SGHRS; CDR2 reads YFSETQ. V trimming: 6 bases; J trimming: 1 base; junction bases outside the gene matches: 7. The CDR3 runs 15 residues. The CDR3 DNA sequence: TGCGCCAGCAAGAAAGGGGGCGGTTCCTACAATGAGCAGTTCTTC. Translation gives CASKKGGGSYNEQFF. Looking up the rest from reference TRBV5-1 and TRBJ2-1 gives the full variable domain: KAGVTQTPRYLIKTRGQQVTLSCSPISGHRSVSWYQQTPGQGLQFLFEYFSETQRNKGNFPGRFSGRQFSNSRSEMNVSTLELGDSALYLCASKKGGGSYNEQFFGPGTRLTVL.

This clonotype showed up just a few times. The chain links TRBV18 to TRBJ2-3, with 10 nucleotides matching TRBD2. The V segment lost 3 bases and the J segment 3 bases; nucleotides outside the gene matches: 9. There are 17 residues in the CDR3. Germline V gene sequence: CDR1 KGHSH, CDR2 LQKENI. The CDR3 sequence: CASSPIAGGSGTDTQYF. In DNA, the CDR3 is TGTGCCAGCTCACCCATAGCGGGAGGCTCCGGAACAGATACGCAGTATTTT. The whole variable domain, filled in from reference TRBV18 and TRBJ2-3, reads NAGVMQNPRHLVRRRGQEARLRCSPMKGHSHVYWYRQLPEEGLKFMVYLQKENIIDESGMPKERFSAEFPKEGPSILRIQQVVRGDSAAYFCASSPIAGGSGTDTQYFGPGTRLTVL.